A selection of T cell receptor beta chains follows, all from one sample in a study of T cell changes during pregnancy in multiple sclerosis. Sequencing was performed with immunoSEQ multiplex PCR; in TCRdb, only in-frame clones are kept and a portion is missing. The repertoire consists of 84,000 or so clones, with around 94% occurring once and the leading ten covering around 0.84%. Specimen: peripheral blood, collected in the third trimester of pregnancy. The receptors here all came from a female donor with multiple sclerosis, enrolled in a pregnancy study. Both conserved end residues are part of each CDR3. The D gene is left open where the match is weak. Size tells how often a clone was seen (once, few, many) or the class of an expanded clone, and some rows leave it out.

v_call	clone_size	j_call	d_call	cdr3_aa	cdr3_nt
TRBV6-1	.	TRBJ1-2	TRBD1	CASRNQGQGVYGYTF	TGTGCCAGCAGGAACCAAGGACAGGGGGTCTATGGCTACACCTTC
TRBV6-5	.	TRBJ2-5	.	CASSYEPGQETQYF	TGTGCCAGCAGTTACGAGCCAGGGCAAGAGACCCAGTACTTC
TRBV15	.	TRBJ2-5	TRBD2	CATSSPDGRMRGQETQYF	TGTGCCACCAGCAGTCCTGACGGGAGGATGCGGGGGCAAGAGACCCAGTACTTC
TRBV9	.	TRBJ1-2	.	CASEPVYGYTF	TGTGCCAGCGAGCCTGTCTATGGCTACACCTTC
TRBV10-1	.	TRBJ2-7	TRBD1	CASSEGQVPYEQYF	TGCGCCAGCAGCGAGGGACAGGTCCCATACGAGCAGTACTTC
TRBV7-2	.	TRBJ2-1	TRBD2	CASSRRLAGTYNEQFF	TGTGCCAGCAGCCGCCGACTAGCGGGAACGTACAATGAGCAGTTCTTC
TRBV2	.	TRBJ2-7	.	CASSAPRGGGSEAYEQYF	TGTGCCAGCAGTGCTCCTCGGGGTGGGGGGAGTGAGGCCTACGAGCAGTACTTC
TRBV7-8	once	TRBJ1-2	TRBD1	CASSLALGQGASTNYGYTF	TGTGCCAGCAGCTTAGCGCTAGGACAGGGGGCGTCTACTAACTATGGCTACACCTTC
TRBV19	.	TRBJ2-2	TRBD1	CASSFGTGAFGELFF	TGTGCCAGTAGTTTCGGGACAGGGGCTTTCGGGGAGCTGTTTTTT
TRBV7-6	.	TRBJ1-2	.	CASSEVVGGPPSYGYTF	TGTGCCAGCAGCGAAGTCGTCGGAGGACCACCGAGCTATGGCTACACCTTC
TRBV7-6	.	TRBJ2-7	TRBD2	CASSLAVFTSGATYEQYF	TGTGCCAGCAGCTTAGCGGTTTTTACTAGCGGGGCCACCTACGAGCAGTACTTC
TRBV28	.	TRBJ2-4	TRBD2	CASSFVGLAGGGENIQYF	TGTGCCAGCAGTTTCGTCGGGCTAGCGGGAGGAGGGGAAAACATTCAGTACTTC
TRBV10-3	.	TRBJ1-4	TRBD1	CATRSPGQGNEKLFF	TGTGCCACCCGGTCACCGGGACAGGGGAATGAAAAACTGTTTTTT
TRBV9	.	TRBJ2-7	TRBD1	CASSPQSGGRAYEQYF	TGTGCCAGCAGCCCTCAGTCAGGGGGCAGGGCCTACGAGCAGTACTTC
TRBV6-5	.	TRBJ2-4	.	CASSPDGGRFNIQYF	TGTGCCAGCAGTCCGGATGGAGGGCGATTTAACATTCAGTACTTC
TRBV19	.	TRBJ2-7	TRBD1	CASSIGSGGSYEQYF	TGTGCCAGTAGTATAGGCTCAGGGGGCTCCTACGAGCAGTACTTC
TRBV28	.	TRBJ1-3	TRBD1	CASTARQGRNTIYF	TGTGCCAGCACAGCCAGACAGGGACGAAACACCATATATTTT
TRBV28	.	TRBJ2-1	.	CASSLPGSTNEQFF	TGTGCCAGCAGTTTACCCGGGAGTACCAATGAGCAGTTCTTC
TRBV7-9	.	TRBJ2-3	.	CASSSYGGRTDTQYF	TGTGCCAGCAGTTCCTACGGGGGGCGCACAGATACGCAGTATTTT
TRBV28	.	TRBJ1-1	TRBD1	CASSLVLRGDTEAFF	TGTGCCAGCAGTTTAGTTCTCAGGGGGGACACTGAAGCTTTCTTT
TRBV27	.	TRBJ2-1	TRBD2	CASSLPGTSGRRFF	TGTGCCAGCAGCCTACCAGGGACTAGCGGGAGAAGGTTCTTC
TRBV29-1	.	TRBJ2-3	TRBD2	CSIFSGRDTDTQYF	TGCAGCATTTTTAGCGGGAGGGACACAGATACGCAGTATTTT
TRBV2	.	TRBJ2-1	TRBD2	CASSEGLAAIYNEQFF	TGTGCCAGCAGTGAAGGACTAGCGGCGATATACAATGAGCAGTTCTTC
TRBV21-1	.	TRBJ2-2	.	CASSKANEVVTGELFF	TGTGCCAGCAGCAAGGCAAACGAAGTTGTCACCGGGGAGCTGTTTTTT
TRBV5-1	few	TRBJ2-7	.	CASSLGTGSDYEQYF	TGCGCCAGCAGCTTGGGTACAGGGTCGGACTACGAGCAGTACTTC
TRBV9	.	TRBJ2-3	TRBD2	CASSVAWTSGRDTDTQYF	TGTGCCAGCAGCGTAGCATGGACTAGCGGGAGAGACACAGATACGCAGTATTTT